This T cell receptor (beta chain) was documented in a study of T cells in Graves' hyperthyroidism and ophthalmopathy. Researchers took RNA transcripts and amplified the TCR beta CDR3 regions from them. The study used the HTBI primer set for a first-round RT-PCR of the TCR CDR3. TCRdb redid the calling of the multiplex PCR reads with MiXCR, one entry per CDR3 protein. Among 30,000 to 45,000 distinct CDR3 sequences listed, roughly 52% were seen once. V gave up 5 bases and J gave up 4 bases, with 25 bases separating them. The CDR3 is 18 residues long. The germline CDR1 and CDR2 sequences are SGHTA and FQGNSA. This clonotype was seen only once.

The sample comprised blood. This TCR was recovered from a middle-aged man with Graves' ophthalmopathy. The chain couples TRBV7-2 to TRBJ2-3; D assignment may be TRBD1 or TRBD2 (6 bases each). The CDR3 DNA is TGTGCCAGCAGCCAGGCTGGTGGGACAAATAAGCGGGCAGATACGCAGTATTTT. This gives the protein CASSQAGGTNKRADTQYF.